This T cell receptor beta chain was sequenced in a study of cytomegalovirus exposure and HLA in healthy donors. This clone has a single count. The study ran its PCR with 60 Vbeta and 13 Jbeta primers. Measured with immunoSEQ multiplex PCR; TCRdb has only the in-frame clones, and not every one. There are roughly 180,000 clones in the sample; approximately 80% occur only once, and approximately 2% lies in the top ten. V lost 4 bases to trimming and J lost 0 bases, with 10 bases between them. This CDR3 has 15 amino acids. The V gene's germline CDR1 is MNHNS and CDR2 SASEGT. What was sequenced was PBMCs. V and J are TRBV6-1 and TRBJ1-3; D ambiguous. This sequence originates from a woman under 30 in good health and CMV-seropositive. The CDR3 DNA sequence: TGTGCCAGCAGTGTTATCCATAGCTCTGGAAACACCATATATTTT. Amino acids: CASSVIHSSGNTIYF.